Presented here are 29 T cell receptor beta chains from one specimen sequenced in a study of blood T cell repertoires in COVID-19 (TCRdb year 2020). Library preparation employed the immunoSEQ multiplex PCR assay. The table comes from immuneACCESS by way of TCRdb, which keeps in-frame sequences with V and J called. Part of the clones is missing from these tables; in studies checked, under half for an unresolved V gene and the rest for unknown reasons. This sample comprises some 200,000 clones, about nine tenths of them detected only once. The ten most abundant clones make up approximately 6.1% of the sample. Specimen: peripheral blood. Receptors originate from a man older than 75 with acute or convalescent COVID-19.

The V gene is TRBV5-6, the J gene TRBJ2-1; tentative D call: TRBD2 (5 bases). The V end lost 4 bases, the J end lost 3 bases, and 11 bases lay between the germline ends. Germline CDR1 is SGHDT and CDR2 is YYEEEE. The CDR3 runs 14 residues. CDR3 coding DNA: TGTGCCAGCAGCCCCCAGCGGAGCTACAATGAGCAGTTCTTC. Translating it yields CASSPQRSYNEQFF.

This sequence joins TRBV2 and TRBJ2-7, with D possibly being TRBD1 (6 bases). Germline CDR1 is SNHLY and CDR2 is FYNNEI. This CDR3 has 13 amino acids. Trimming took 5 bases from V and 5 from J, leaving 13 bases between them. The CDR3 DNA reads as TGTGCCAGCAGTAACGACAGGAGTCACGAGCAGTACTTC. Translated, it gives CASSNDRSHEQYF.

The chain couples TRBV6-1 to TRBJ2-3, with D unclear. The V end lost 2 bases, the J end lost 2 bases, and 8 bases lay between the germline ends. CDR1 and CDR2 from the germline V gene are MNHNS and SASEGT. The CDR3 has 14 residues. CDR3 in amino acids: CASSETPYTDTQYF. The CDR3 DNA follows: TGTGCCAGCAGTGAAACCCCCTACACAGATACGCAGTATTTT.

V usage is TRBV9 and J usage is TRBJ2-1, with a possible D match to TRBD2 (5 bases). This CDR3 is 15 amino acids long. Trimming cost V 4 bases and J 2 bases, with 13 bases left between them. Germline-derived CDR1 and CDR2 are SGDLS and YYNGEE. CDR3 region: CASSPRSGPYNEQFF. The CDR3 coding sequence is TGTGCCAGCAGCCCCAGGAGCGGACCCTACAATGAGCAGTTCTTC.

The chain combines TRBV11-2 with TRBJ1-5, with TRBD1 matching 7 bases. Trimming cost V 1 base and J 7 bases; bases outside gene matches: 7. The CDR3 extends over 15 amino acids. Germline assignment: CDR1 SGHAT and CDR2 FQNNGV. The CDR3, as DNA: TGTGCCAGCAGCTTAGGGCCGACAGGGAACCAGCCCCAGCATTTT. Its translation: CASSLGPTGNQPQHF.

The chain employs TRBV19 and TRBJ1-5; no clear D gene. Trimming pared 5 bases from V and 6 bases from J, leaving 11 bases between. Per the germline V gene, CDR1 is LNHDA and CDR2 is SQIVND (reference sequence). This CDR3 region has 13 residues. CDR3 in amino acids: CASSATPSQPQHF. The CDR3 DNA reads as TGTGCCAGTAGTGCAACCCCCAGTCAGCCCCAGCATTTT.

The chain has TRBV19 and TRBJ1-5; D not resolved. CDR3 length equals 14 residues. Germline assignment: CDR1 LNHDA and CDR2 SQIVND (reference sequence). The germline V and J ends were trimmed by 1 base and 2 bases, with 6 bases remaining between them. CDR3 protein: CASSIATGNQPQHF. Here the CDR3 DNA reads TGTGCCAGTAGTATAGCAACAGGCAATCAGCCCCAGCATTTT.

This clone occurred a few times. J is TRBJ2-2 and V is TRBV6-4; 9 nucleotides line up with TRBD1. This CDR3 comprises 14 residues. J lost 4 bases, V lost 6 bases, and 3 bases had no gene match. Germline CDR1 is MRHNA and CDR2 is SNTAGT. CDR3: CASSRDRATGELFF. As DNA, the CDR3 is TGTGCCAGCAGCCGGGACAGGGCCACCGGGGAGCTGTTTTTT.

This clone was seen a few times. V gene TRBV13 combines with J gene TRBJ2-1, with 7 bases that match TRBD1. The J segment lost 8 bases and the V segment lost 0 bases, leaving 1 base of the junction unmatched. CDR3 length: 13 amino acids. CDR1 PRHDT and CDR2 FYEKMQ come from the germline V gene (reference sequence). The CDR3 bases are TGTGCCAGCAGCTTAGGAGGGGGCGATGAGCAGTTCTTC. It specifies CASSLGGGDEQFF.

The genes are TRBV5-4 and TRBJ2-3; D might be TRBD1 (6 bases). This CDR3 is built from 13 residues. V was shortened by 3 bases and J by 4 bases, with 9 bases between the two germline ends. CDR1 is SGHNT, CDR2 YYREEE, per germline (reference sequence). The CDR3 loop reads CASSWAGADTQYF. The CDR3 DNA sequence: TGTGCCAGCAGCTGGGCAGGGGCAGATACGCAGTATTTT.

The chain links TRBV6-1 to TRBJ2-4, with TRBD1 matching 8 bases. The V and J ends lost 1 base and 1 base, in that order; junction bases with no gene match: 15. Germline V gene sequence: CDR1 MNHNS, CDR2 SASEGT. The CDR3 length is 20 residues. The CDR3 DNA is TGTGCCAGCAGTGAAGTCCTAGACAGGGGCGGTAGTTTGGCCAAAAACATTCAGTACTTC. Translated: CASSEVLDRGGSLAKNIQYF.

V and J are TRBV6-1 and TRBJ2-6, with D perhaps TRBD2 (5 bases). CDR3 size: 16 residues. Germline V CDR1 and CDR2: MNHNS, SASEGT. V shed 4 bases and J shed 1 base, with 11 bases lying between them. As DNA, the CDR3 is TGTGCCAGCAGTGCGGGGATCTTGTCTGGGGCCAACGTCCTGACTTTC. Protein sequence: CASSAGILSGANVLTF.

This sequence joins TRBV7-9 and TRBJ2-3; D might be TRBD1 (6 bases). Trimming cost V 4 bases and J 3 bases, with 17 bases left between them. This CDR3 is built from 16 residues. Germline V gives CDR1 SEHNR, CDR2 FQNEAQ (reference sequence). The CDR3 DNA is TGTGCCAGCAGCTCGCAGCAGGGGAGAATGACAGATACGCAGTATTTT. It specifies CASSSQQGRMTDTQYF. Full variable domain (outside the CDR3, taken from reference TRBV7-9 and TRBJ2-3): DTGVSQNPRHKITKRGQNVTFRCDPISEHNRLYWYRQTLGQGPEFLTYFQNEAQLEKSRLLSDRFSAERPKGSFSTLEIQRTEQGDSAMYLCASSSQQGRMTDTQYFGPGTRLTVL.

This clone was picked up one time. CDR3 in amino acids: CAVRDPGTGGQPQHF. In nucleotides, the CDR3 is TGTGCCGTCAGAGACCCCGGGACGGGAGGTCAGCCCCAGCATTTT. The genes are TRBV19 and TRBJ1-5, with a weak D call TRBD1 (5 bases). Germline V gene sequence: CDR1 LNHDA, CDR2 SQIVND (reference sequence). V lost 11 bases to trimming and J lost 6 bases, with 23 bases between them. The CDR3 loop spans 15 amino acids.

The chain recombines TRBV9 with TRBJ2-3; 7 bases match TRBD2. With 2 bases clipped from V and 6 bases from J, the junction kept 21 bases outside the gene matches. The CDR3 has 19 residues. CDR1 is SGDLS, CDR2 YYNGEE, per germline. The CDR3, as DNA: TGTGCCAGCAGCGTCCCCGCGGGGAGGGGTAGTGTTGACACTGATACGCAGTATTTT. Protein product: CASSVPAGRGSVDTDTQYF.

The rearrangement uses TRBV7-2 and TRBJ2-3; TRBD2 aligns across 8 bases. The CDR3 has 16 residues. J was trimmed by 1 base and V by 4 bases; bases with no gene match: 7. The germline V gene has CDR1 SGHTA and CDR2 FQGNSA. Here the CDR3 reads CASSSAGTRRTDTQYF. The CDR3 DNA sequence: TGTGCCAGCAGCTCGGCCGGGACTAGGCGCACAGATACGCAGTATTTT.

The chain has TRBV7-8 and TRBJ2-7; 12 bases map to TRBD1. In germline, CDR1 is SGHVS, CDR2 FQNEAQ. The CDR3 sequence is 15 residues long. J gave up 4 bases and V 2 bases, and 3 bases lay outside the gene matches. The CDR3 bases are TGTGCCAGCAGCTTAAGGGACAGGGGGCCATACGAGCAGTACTTC. This gives the protein CASSLRDRGPYEQYF.

The CDR3 coding sequence is TGTGCCAGCAGCTTAAGTTCAGGGGGACCCCTCCACTTT. Protein sequence: CASSLSSGGPLHF. V usage is TRBV11-2 and J usage is TRBJ1-6; 7 nucleotides agree with TRBD1. In germline, CDR1 is SGHAT, CDR2 FQNNGV. V lost 2 bases and J lost 12; bases outside the gene matches: 4. This CDR3 spans 13 amino acids.

The rearrangement uses TRBV5-1 and TRBJ2-7, with 9 positions matching TRBD2. V was pared by 0 bases and J by 4 bases, with 5 bases of the junction left unmatched. CDR1 SGHRS and CDR2 YFSETQ come from the germline V gene. This CDR3 is 15 amino acids long. The CDR3 sequence: CASSLGREGLYEQYF. The CDR3 DNA sequence: TGCGCCAGCAGCTTGGGGCGGGAGGGCCTGTACGAGCAGTACTTC.

The V and J genes are TRBV18 and TRBJ1-2, with D maybe TRBD1 (6 bases). This CDR3 region has 12 residues. The ends were cut back, 2 bases at V and 9 bases at J, with 10 bases in the middle. Germline values: CDR1 KGHSH, CDR2 LQKENI. The CDR3 loop is CASSPAQGSYTF. CDR3 sequence (DNA): TGTGCCAGCTCACCAGCCCAGGGGAGCTACACCTTC.

The chain is built from TRBV28 and TRBJ2-7; TRBD2 agrees at 9 bases. The CDR3 covers 15 residues. Germline V gene sequence: CDR1 MDHEN, CDR2 SYDVKM. Trimming removed 2 bases from V and 3 bases from J; junction bases left unmatched: 5. The CDR3 protein is CASSLEREEDYEQYF. The CDR3 bases are TGTGCCAGCAGTTTAGAGCGGGAGGAAGACTACGAGCAGTACTTC.

The chain carries TRBV28 and TRBJ2-7; possible D gene TRBD1, 5 bases. Trimming cost V 6 bases and J 3 bases, with 15 bases left between them. The CDR3 consists of 14 residues. Germline loops: CDR1 MDHEN, CDR2 SYDVKM. CDR3 coding DNA: TGTGCCAGCAGGGATACAGGATTTTACTACGAGCAGTACTTC. Encoded protein: CASRDTGFYYEQYF. The whole variable domain, remainder taken from reference TRBV28 and TRBJ2-7, is DVKVTQSSRYLVKRTGEKVFLECVQDMDHENMFWYRQDPGLGLRLIYFSYDVKMKEKGDIPEGYSVSREKKERFSLILESASTNQTSMYLCASRDTGFYYEQYFGPGTRLTVT.

The chain links TRBV19 to TRBJ1-1; 8 bases are shared with TRBD1. This CDR3 is built from 13 residues. Germline V lookup: CDR1 LNHDA, CDR2 SQIVND (reference sequence). The V and J ends lost 3 bases and 7 bases, in that order; junction bases with no gene match: 4. CDR3 bases: TGTGCCAGTAGTATCGGGGGGACAGGTGAAGCTTTCTTT. This translates into CASSIGGTGEAFF.

CDR3 DNA: TGTGCCAGCAGCGTAGTCGGGAACCCACCCCTCCACTTT. Translation gives CASSVVGNPPLHF. V usage is TRBV9 and J usage is TRBJ1-6; D ambiguous. The CDR3 consists of 13 residues. CDR1 is SGDLS and CDR2 is YYNGEE in the germline V gene. V lost 0 bases, J lost 11 bases, and 9 bases lay in between.

This clone appeared a few times. V usage is TRBV7-2 and J usage is TRBJ2-2; 9 positions agree with TRBD2. V dropped 3 bases and J dropped 5; count of bases not matched to a gene: 4. Germline V gene lookup returns CDR1 SGHTA and CDR2 FQGNSA. CDR3 size: 15 residues. CDR3 protein: CASSFFTSGTGELFF. The CDR3 DNA is TGTGCCAGCAGCTTCTTCACTAGCGGGACCGGGGAGCTGTTTTTT.

The chain links TRBV18 to TRBJ2-1, with TRBD2 identical over 7 bases. The trim removed 2 bases at V and 6 bases at J, leaving 7 bases unmatched. The CDR3 totals 15 residues. The germline gives CDR1 KGHSH, CDR2 LQKENI. This CDR3 reads CASSPWLAELNEQFF. CDR3 bases: TGTGCCAGCTCACCATGGCTAGCGGAGCTCAATGAGCAGTTCTTC.

The chain joins TRBV6-5 to TRBJ1-2; TRBD1 aligns across 7 bases. The V gene's germline CDR1 is MNHEY and CDR2 SVGAGI. The CDR3 sequence is 13 residues long. V lost 6 bases to trimming and J lost 8 bases; unmatched junction nucleotides: 9. CDR3 sequence (DNA): TGTGCCAGCAGCCGGACAGGAGTTCGCGGCTACACCTTC. Translated, it gives CASSRTGVRGYTF.

V and J are TRBV6-6 and TRBJ1-4; 7 bases match TRBD1. The CDR3 consists of 15 residues. The trim removed 0 bases at V and 4 bases at J, leaving 2 bases unmatched. Germline assignment: CDR1 MNHNY and CDR2 SVGAGI (reference sequence). Here the CDR3 reads CASSYSGQLNEKLFF. The CDR3 DNA is TGTGCCAGCAGTTACTCGGGACAGCTTAATGAAAAACTGTTTTTT.

This chain joins TRBV7-9 and TRBJ1-2, with 8 bases matching TRBD1. V trimming: 5 bases; J trimming: 4 bases; junction bases outside the gene matches: 6. This CDR3 is 14 amino acids long. Looked up from germline, CDR1 is SEHNR and CDR2 is FQNEAQ (reference sequence). The DNA for the CDR3 is TGTGCCAGCAGCGTCAGGGGGCGAAGCTATGGCTACACCTTC. Translated, it gives CASSVRGRSYGYTF.